Below are 8 T cell receptor beta chains sequenced from a single sample in a study of cytotoxic CD8 clonotypes in ibrutinib-treated CLL. TCRdb's table, derived via immunoSEQ multiplex PCR, lists solely in-frame clones and lacks some. The sample contains about 68,000 clones, around 81% of which appear only once. Sequences were derived from PBMCs, sampled at disease progression, from a patient treated with ibrutinib. These receptors originate from a human donor with chronic lymphocytic leukemia.

V gene TRBV7-3 combines with J gene TRBJ1-3, with a weak D call TRBD1 (5 bases). This CDR3 has 13 residues. The V end was cut by 5 bases, the J end by 4 bases, with 9 bases between. Germline V gene lookup returns CDR1 SGHTA and CDR2 FQGTGA. The CDR3 loop reads CASSLDMGNTIYF. The DNA for the CDR3 is TGTGCCAGCAGCCTGGACATGGGAAACACCATATATTTT.

The V call is TRBV29-1, the J call TRBJ1-5, with D possibly matching TRBD1 (5 bases). Germline values: CDR1 SQVTM, CDR2 ANQGSEA. V gave up 4 bases and J gave up 3 bases, with 10 bases separating them. This CDR3 is 13 amino acids long. The CDR3 loop is CSVAGSPNQPQHF. The CDR3 bases are TGCAGCGTTGCAGGGTCACCCAATCAGCCCCAGCATTTT.

V usage is TRBV29-1 and J usage is TRBJ1-1, with a weak D call TRBD1 (6 bases). The CDR3 extends over 13 amino acids. Trimming took off 3 bases at V and 1 base at J, with 9 bases between the two ends. The germline CDR1 and CDR2 sequences are SQVTM and ANQGSEA. DNA of the CDR3: TGCAGCGTTGAGGGGGGCGCGAACACTGAAGCTTTCTTT. This translates into CSVEGGANTEAFF.

The V gene is TRBV2, the J gene TRBJ2-3, with a weak D call TRBD2 (6 bases). Germline V gene data show CDR1 as SNHLY and CDR2 as FYNNEI. The CDR3 is 13 amino acids. V gave up 5 bases and J gave up 5 bases, with 11 bases separating them. CDR3 protein: CASSQGGGDTQYF. DNA for the CDR3: TGTGCCAGCAGTCAGGGAGGTGGAGATACGCAGTATTTT.

The chain recombines TRBV7-8 with TRBJ1-2, with TRBD1 as a possible D gene (6 bases). Germline CDR1 is SGHVS and CDR2 is FQNEAQ. Trimming removed 6 bases from V and 5 bases from J, with 16 bases in between. This CDR3 region has 14 residues. The CDR3 reads CASSQRGRFYGYTF. The CDR3 DNA reads as TGTGCCAGCAGTCAGCGGGGGCGCTTTTATGGCTACACCTTC.

CDR3 region: CASRGGIGGQPQHF. Written as DNA, the CDR3 is TGTGCCAGCAGAGGGGGAATCGGAGGTCAGCCCCAGCATTTT. The V call is TRBV27, the J call TRBJ1-5, with a weak D call TRBD1 (6 bases). Per the germline V gene, CDR1 is MNHEY and CDR2 is SMNVEV (reference sequence). The CDR3 extends over 14 amino acids. V lost 6 bases and J 6 bases, leaving 15 bases between the germline ends.

The chain links TRBV7-9 to TRBJ1-2; possible D gene TRBD1, 6 bases. With 3 bases removed from V and 0 bases from J, the gap between germline ends came to 8 bases. This CDR3 comprises 14 residues. In germline, CDR1 is SEHNR, CDR2 FQNEAQ (reference sequence). The CDR3 DNA is TGTGCCAGCAGCTTGTACAGGGCTAACTATGGCTACACCTTC. This gives the protein CASSLYRANYGYTF.

This rearrangement joins TRBV27 to TRBJ2-1; 10 bases are a match to TRBD1. The J segment lost 6 bases and the V segment lost 5 bases, leaving 7 bases of the junction unmatched. This CDR3 has 15 amino acids. CDR1 and CDR2 from the germline V gene are MNHEY and SMNVEV (reference sequence). The chain's CDR3 is CASSDRGRLSNEQFF. CDR3 coding DNA: TGTGCCAGCAGTGACAGGGGGCGCCTGTCCAATGAGCAGTTCTTC.